The present entry profiles one TCR beta chain with its context. Its antigen remains unidentified. Per-base qualities were not stored, and no clone one base away is much larger. CDR1 SGHNT and CDR2 YYREEE are derived from the germline V gene (reference sequence). Relative to germline, V is 2 bases shorter and J is 1 base shorter, with 7 bases between their ends. The CDR3 holds 14 amino acids from the cysteine to the phenylalanine. Just the 42-base CDR3 DNA is kept, in frame starting at base 1. Each collaborating institution followed its own protocols to collect whole blood in K2EDTA tubes. For TCRbeta analysis, collaborators shipped samples in one of three forms: frozen whole blood, isolated PBMCs, or DNA extracted from either of those sample types. The data stem from a study of blood T cell repertoires in COVID-19 (dated by TCRdb to about 2020). In terms of the full investigation: Collaborator samples came from the United States, Italy and Spain and covered acute and convalescent phases of COVID-19. The prospective study material was composed of cDNA or gDNA derived from T cells, B-cell-depleted T cells, or PBMCs. The dataset comprised deeply sampled blood TCRbeta repertoires from subjects exposed to, actively infected with, or recovered from COVID-19. The repertoires were released in a freely available public database intended as a resource for research on the immune response to SARS-CoV-2. Samples came from the ongoing ImmuneRACE study (first 160 participants) plus 1,254 subjects from 6 global collaborators. The sample metadata nearly always contained a de-identified subject ID, COVID-19 status, age in years and sex. Where available, HLA class I and class II types were obtained from metadata supplied by the sample provider rather than from assay-based typing. What the research found in general, with its limitations: How much clinical and demographic metadata was included differed by source and by participant, and the metadata was provided uncurated.

The immunoSEQ Assay, a bias-controlled multiplex PCR, was used to amplify TCRbeta CDR3 regions from genomic DNA. The paper's processing steps were these. Nucleated cell counts per sample were estimated from amplification of reference gene primers within the assay. Sequence reads were collapsed and filtered to measure the absolute abundance of every unique TCRbeta CDR3 rearrangement. For each sample, productive Simpson clonality was calculated as the square root of Simpson's diversity index across productive rearrangements. Here the immuneACCESS table is served through TCRdb, limited to in-frame sequences with V and J called. Missing clones are a known gap in these copies; in checked studies unresolved V genes cover under half, and the rest lacks a known reason. The DNA gave D and trimming, while V, J and clone size come from that table. This sample is represented by more than 20,000 clones; roughly 73% of them were singletons. The ten most abundant clones make up 15% to 20% of the sample.

The sequencing input was peripheral blood. This TCR was recovered from a human donor in a cohort sampled during active or convalescent COVID-19. Recombination joined TRBV5-4 with TRBJ2-4, with TRBD2 perhaps the D gene, on 5 matching bases. The CDR3 corresponds to CASSFWTAKNIQYF. The bases are TGTGCCAGCAGCTTTTGGACTGCCAAAAACATTCAGTACTTC.